The 9 T cell receptor beta chains given below trace back to one sample, sequenced in a study of shared T cell receptors in the human thymus. Assay: immunoSEQ multiplex PCR; the TCRdb copy retains only in-frame clones and omits some. The sample includes some 700,000 clones, 70% to 90% of them seen just once. This sample was shared with a second study, whose subject was human thymus T cells.

The sample was thymocytes. The receptors come from a girl in the first two years of life with a congenital heart defect.

The V gene is TRBV5-4, the J gene TRBJ1-2, with a weak D call TRBD1 (6 bases). Germline values: CDR1 SGHNT, CDR2 YYREEE (reference sequence). The CDR3 is made up of 16 amino acids. V lost 4 bases, J lost 4 bases, and 20 bases lay in between. CDR3 sequence (DNA): TGTGCCAGCAGCCCCGCCGGGGGGCCCGCCTCCTATGGCTACACCTTC. Translated: CASSPAGGPASYGYTF.

The chain carries TRBV5-1 and TRBJ1-2; D might be TRBD1 (5 bases). Trimming removed 4 bases at V and 8 bases at J, with 15 bases between. CDR3 length equals 13 residues. Germline loops: CDR1 SGHRS, CDR2 YFSETQ. CDR3 bases: TGCGCCAGCAGCGAATTAACAGGCTTCGGCTACACCTTC. It codes for CASSELTGFGYTF.

As DNA, the CDR3 is TGCAGCGTTCGTGAGACAGGGATATACTATGGCTACACCTTC. It is translated as CSVRETGIYYGYTF. The V call is TRBV29-1, the J call TRBJ1-2; 7 nucleotides agree with TRBD1. The CDR3 loop spans 14 amino acids. The V gene end was trimmed by 5 bases and the J gene end by 3 bases; junction bases not matched to a gene: 9. Germline V gene sequence: CDR1 SQVTM, CDR2 ANQGSEA. Full variable domain (remainder filled in from reference TRBV29-1 and TRBJ1-2): SAVISQKPSRDICQRGTSLTIQCQVDSQVTMMFWYRQQPGQSLTLIATANQGSEATYESGFVIDKFPISRPNLTFSTLTVSNMSPEDSSIYLCSVRETGIYYGYTFGSGTRLTVV.

The rearrangement uses TRBV2 and TRBJ1-1, with D possibly matching TRBD1 (6 bases). The CDR3 runs 13 residues. V lost 3 bases and J 3 bases, leaving 8 bases between the germline ends. Germline-derived CDR1 and CDR2 are SNHLY and FYNNEI. CDR3 residues: CASSDYRDTEAFF. CDR3 in DNA: TGTGCCAGCAGTGACTACAGGGACACTGAAGCTTTCTTT.

V gene TRBV6-5 combines with J gene TRBJ1-1; a possible D gene is TRBD1 (6 bases). The ends were cut back, 6 bases at V and 8 bases at J, with 19 bases in the middle. This CDR3 has 14 amino acids. The V gene's germline CDR1 is MNHEY and CDR2 SVGAGI. The CDR3 DNA reads TGTGCCAGCAGAGAACGGGACACCCACGGGGAAGCTTTCTTT. Its translation is CASRERDTHGEAFF.

The V gene is TRBV10-3, the J gene TRBJ2-7, with 9 bases lining up with TRBD1. From germline, CDR1 is ENHRY and CDR2 SYGVKD. Germline trimming cut 6 bases from V and 7 bases from J; bases unmatched to any gene: 7. The CDR3 loop spans 13 amino acids. The CDR3 loop reads CAIRQGALREQYF. The CDR3 coding sequence is TGTGCCATCAGACAGGGGGCGCTGAGGGAGCAGTACTTC.

The rearrangement links TRBV7-9 to TRBJ1-3, with 7 bases that match TRBD1. With V trimmed by 2 bases and J by 1 base, 8 bases remained unmatched. CDR3 length equals 17 residues. The germline CDR1 and CDR2 sequences are SEHNR and FQNEAQ (reference sequence). This chain's CDR3 is CASSLTRQGYSGNTIYF. The CDR3 DNA is TGTGCCAGCAGCTTAACTCGACAGGGCTATTCTGGAAACACCATATATTTT.

The genes are TRBV7-8 and TRBJ1-5; 7 bases are a match to TRBD1. The CDR3 is 14 amino acids. Per the germline V gene, CDR1 is SGHVS and CDR2 is FQNEAQ. The trim removed 3 bases at V and 5 bases at J, leaving 4 bases unmatched. CDR3 region: CASSFDRVHQPQHF. As DNA, the CDR3 is TGTGCCAGCAGCTTCGACAGGGTTCATCAGCCCCAGCATTTT. The whole variable domain, filled in from reference TRBV7-8 and TRBJ1-5, reads GAGVSQSPRYKVAKRGQDVALRCDPISGHVSLFWYQQALGQGPEFLTYFQNEAQLDKSGLPSDRFFAERPEGSVSTLKIQRTQQEDSAVYLCASSFDRVHQPQHFGDGTRLSIL.

This chain joins TRBV30 and TRBJ1-2; TRBD1 aligns across 7 bases. Trimming at V came to 3 bases and at J to 3 bases, leaving 16 bases not matched to a gene. This CDR3 is 17 amino acids long. Germline V CDR1 and CDR2: GTSNPN, SVGIG (reference sequence). In nucleotides, the CDR3 is TGTGCCTGGAGCAGGCAGGAACAGGGGATTCGACACTATGGCTACACCTTC. It specifies CAWSRQEQGIRHYGYTF.